Following are 11 T cell receptor beta chains from one sample sequenced in a study of blood T cell repertoires in COVID-19. This table comes from immunoSEQ multiplex PCR, and its TCRdb copy is limited to in-frame clones, with some not included. Of 270,000 or so clones listed, about nine tenths are singletons. What was sequenced was peripheral blood. The receptors stem from a woman in her thirties or forties who had recovered from COVID-19.

The chain couples TRBV3-1 (or the pseudogene TRBV3-2) to TRBJ2-2; D gene ambiguous. Germline CDR1 and CDR2: LGHDT and YNNKEL (reference sequence). This CDR3 has 13 residues. V gave up 0 bases and J gave up 8 bases, with 7 bases separating them. CDR3 sequence: CASSQEVTGELFF. In DNA, the CDR3 is TGTGCCAGCAGCCAAGAGGTGACAGGGGAGCTGTTTTTT.

This chain uses TRBV14 with TRBJ2-3, with D unclear. Trimming stripped 4 bases from V and 8 bases from J, with 13 bases between. Germline V CDR1 and CDR2: SGHDN, FVKESK. There are 13 residues in the CDR3. Here the CDR3 reads CASSLPSAGTQYF. The CDR3 coding sequence is TGTGCCAGCAGCCTCCCGAGCGCTGGTACGCAGTATTTT.

The chain employs TRBV9 and TRBJ1-5; D is unclear. The CDR3 spans 15 residues. Trimming left V 4 bases short and J 4 bases short, with 15 bases between. The germline gives CDR1 SGDLS, CDR2 YYNGEE. As DNA, the CDR3 is TGTGCCAGCAGCTTTTCCGGGGAAGGGAATCAGCCCCAGCATTTT. It encodes CASSFSGEGNQPQHF.

V and J are TRBV11-3 and TRBJ2-3; 9 bases are a match to TRBD2. The CDR3 extends over 16 amino acids. The junction had 8 bases not matched to a gene; V was cut back by 2 bases and J by 5 bases. Germline assignment: CDR1 SGHNT and CDR2 YENEEA. The CDR3 bases are TGTGCCAGCAGCTTAACGGCGGGAGGGCTGGGAGATACGCAGTATTTT. Residues: CASSLTAGGLGDTQYF.

This clone was seen only a few times. The rearrangement links TRBV27 to TRBJ1-6; unclear D gene. Germline CDR1 MNHEY, CDR2 SMNVEV (reference sequence). The length of the CDR3 is 15 residues. The ends were cut back, 1 base at V and 9 bases at J, with 13 bases in the middle. The CDR3: CASSLYGVFGSPLHF. In DNA, the CDR3 is TGTGCCAGCAGTTTATACGGGGTCTTCGGTTCACCCCTCCACTTT.

The rearrangement links TRBV5-6 to TRBJ2-7, with TRBD2 as a possible D gene (6 bases). Trimming removed 4 bases at V and 0 bases at J, with 11 bases between. Germline CDR1 reads SGHDT; CDR2 reads YYEEEE. The length of the CDR3 is 14 residues. CDR3 residues: CASSVDGSSYEQYF. The CDR3 nucleotides read TGTGCCAGCAGCGTTGACGGGAGCTCCTACGAGCAGTACTTC. The variable domain in full, completed from reference TRBV5-6 and TRBJ2-7, reads DAGVTQSPTHLIKTRGQQVTLRCSPKSGHDTVSWYQQALGQGPQFIFQYYEEEERQRGNFPDRFSGHQFPNYSSELNVNALLLGDSALYLCASSVDGSSYEQYFGPGTRLTVT.

The chain joins TRBV6-5 to TRBJ1-4; D is perhaps TRBD1 (6 bases). The CDR3 has 14 amino acids. V was cut by 3 bases and J by 7 bases, with 12 bases left in between. In germline, CDR1 is MNHEY, CDR2 SVGAGI. The CDR3 sequence: CASSYSGAREKLFF. CDR3 DNA sequence: TGTGCCAGCAGTTATTCAGGGGCGCGTGAAAAACTGTTTTTT.

V is TRBV4-1 and J is TRBJ2-3; 8 nucleotides match TRBD2. Germline values: CDR1 MGHRA, CDR2 YSYEKL. CDR3 length: 15 residues. The trim removed 6 bases at V and 4 bases at J, leaving 9 bases unmatched. CDR3 bases: TGCGCCAGCAGTCCGAGCGGGAGTTTGGCAGATACGCAGTATTTT. Its translation is CASSPSGSLADTQYF.

The chain joins TRBV7-9 to TRBJ1-2; D is perhaps TRBD1 (6 bases). Germline V gene data show CDR1 as SEHNR and CDR2 as FQNEAQ (reference sequence). V lost 5 bases, J lost 0 bases, and 13 bases lay in between. The CDR3 spans 15 residues. CDR3: CASSPPGATNYGYTF. The CDR3 region has the DNA TGTGCCAGCAGCCCGCCAGGGGCTACTAACTATGGCTACACCTTC.

This clone has just one count. V usage is TRBV3-1 (or the pseudogene TRBV3-2) and J usage is TRBJ1-1; D unresolved. The CDR3 totals 14 residues. Trimming stripped 1 base from V and 1 base from J, with 7 bases between. The germline V gene encodes CDR1 LGHDT and CDR2 YNNKEL (reference sequence). DNA of the CDR3: TGTGCCAGCAGCCAAGTCTCCAGGAACACTGAAGCTTTCTTT. Translation: CASSQVSRNTEAFF.

The chain joins TRBV6-5 to TRBJ2-5, with a weak D call TRBD1 (6 bases). The CDR3 contains 16 residues. The germline gives CDR1 MNHEY, CDR2 SVGAGI. The V end was cut by 3 bases, the J end by 5 bases, with 19 bases between. The CDR3 here is CASSYGLQGSGETQYF. In DNA, the CDR3 is TGTGCCAGCAGTTATGGCCTACAGGGATCTGGGGAGACCCAGTACTTC.